These 12 T cell receptor beta chains were sequenced from one sample in a study of OX40 agonist ivuxolimab in advanced cancers. Profiled with immunoSEQ multiplex PCR; TCRdb holds only in-frame clones, not every one. The sample holds about 73,000 clones, roughly nine tenths seen once. Specimen: CD4+ or CD8+ T cells sorted from blood, collected in a trial of the OX40 agonist ivuxolimab. These receptors came from an adult with an advanced solid tumor such as melanoma, head and neck, liver or kidney cancer.

The genes are TRBV5-1 and TRBJ2-1; D is uncertain. This CDR3 comprises 13 residues. V was shortened by 2 bases and J by 5 bases, with 8 bases between the two germline ends. The germline gives CDR1 SGHRS, CDR2 YFSETQ. The CDR3 sequence is CASSFSQDNEQFF. The CDR3 DNA reads TGCGCCAGCAGCTTTAGTCAGGACAATGAGCAGTTCTTC.

J is TRBJ2-3 and V is TRBV27; 15 bases are shared with TRBD2. Trimming took 1 base from V and 2 from J; bases not matched to a gene: 7. Looked up from germline, CDR1 is MNHEY and CDR2 is SMNVEV (reference sequence). The CDR3 totals 19 residues. The CDR3 DNA follows: TGTGCCAGCAGTTTATTCGGGACTAGCGGGGGGCCCCCCACAGATACGCAGTATTTT. Its translation is CASSLFGTSGGPPTDTQYF.

The chain is built from TRBV19 and TRBJ2-2; D is unclear. CDR1 and CDR2 (germline): LNHDA, SQIVND (reference sequence). Trimming pared 0 bases from V and 3 bases from J, leaving 14 bases between. The CDR3 length is 17 residues. CDR3: CASSIDTPHYYTGELFF. The CDR3 nucleotides read TGTGCCAGTAGTATAGACACTCCCCACTATTACACCGGGGAGCTGTTTTTT.

The chain links TRBV19 to TRBJ1-2; no reliable D call. This CDR3 is 13 amino acids long. Trimming pared 3 bases from V and 6 bases from J, leaving 11 bases between. Germline values: CDR1 LNHDA, CDR2 SQIVND (reference sequence). As DNA, the CDR3 is TGTGCCAGTAGTATTTCGACTTCCAATGGCTACACCTTC. Encoded protein: CASSISTSNGYTF.

The DNA for the CDR3 is TGTGCCAGCAGCTCAGACGCTAGCGGGGGGACTCCCACAGATACGCAGTATTTT. It is translated as CASSSDASGGTPTDTQYF. V is TRBV7-6 and J is TRBJ2-3, with 11 bases identical to TRBD2. Germline V gene sequence: CDR1 SGHVS, CDR2 FNYEAQ. The CDR3 is made up of 18 amino acids. Germline trimming cut 4 bases from V and 2 bases from J; bases unmatched to any gene: 11.

This chain joins TRBV7-9 and TRBJ2-7; 9 bases map to TRBD1. J lost 7 bases, V lost 5 bases, and 3 bases had no gene match. In germline, CDR1 is SEHNR, CDR2 FQNEAQ (reference sequence). The CDR3 has 12 residues. CDR3 sequence: CASSRQGGEQYF. The CDR3 DNA follows: TGTGCCAGCAGCCGACAGGGGGGGGAGCAGTACTTC. Based on the CDR3 plus reference TRBV7-9 and TRBJ2-7, the full variable domain is DTGVSQNPRHKITKRGQNVTFRCDPISEHNRLYWYRQTLGQGPEFLTYFQNEAQLEKSRLLSDRFSAERPKGSFSTLEIQRTEQGDSAMYLCASSRQGGEQYFGPGTRLTVT.

This clone was picked up one time. The CDR3 DNA reads as TGTGCCATCAGTGAGTTCCCGGGACTAGCGGGGGAGGATGAGCAGTTCTTC. It is translated as CAISEFPGLAGEDEQFF. J is TRBJ2-1 and V is TRBV10-3; 14 nucleotides match TRBD2. CDR1 and CDR2 from the germline V gene are ENHRY and SYGVKD. The CDR3 has 17 residues. With 1 base clipped from V and 8 bases from J, the junction kept 7 bases outside the gene matches.

This rearrangement joins TRBV9 to TRBJ1-2, with D perhaps TRBD1 (6 bases). In germline, CDR1 is SGDLS, CDR2 YYNGEE. V was clipped by 3 bases and J by 4 bases, with 13 bases between them. This CDR3 comprises 14 residues. The CDR3 DNA reads as TGTGCCAGCAGCGCATCGGACAGCCCCTATGGCTACACCTTC. Translating gives CASSASDSPYGYTF. Using reference TRBV9 and TRBJ1-2 for the parts outside the CDR3, the full variable domain is DSGVTQTPKHLITATGQRVTLRCSPRSGDLSVYWYQQSLDQGLQFLIQYYNGEERAKGNILERFSAQQFPDLHSELNLSSLELGDSALYFCASSASDSPYGYTFGSGTRLTVV.

The V call is TRBV29-1, the J call TRBJ1-3; D might be TRBD1 (6 bases). Between the trimmed V and J ends, which lost 4 bases and 0 bases, there was a span of 13 bases. Germline CDR1 reads SQVTM; CDR2 reads ANQGSEA. The length of the CDR3 is 15 residues. Written as DNA, the CDR3 is TGCAGCGTTGCGGGTGGACAGCTCTCTGGAAACACCATATATTTT. Translation gives CSVAGGQLSGNTIYF.

The chain combines TRBV4-1 with TRBJ2-7; D might be TRBD1 or TRBD2, each matching 6 bases. Trimming took off 4 bases at V and 5 bases at J, with 18 bases between the two ends. CDR3 length: 15 amino acids. Germline V gene sequence: CDR1 MGHRA, CDR2 YSYEKL. The CDR3 coding sequence is TGCGCCAGCAGCCTCCCGGCGGGGCAGGGGCACGAGCAGTACTTC. The encoded protein is CASSLPAGQGHEQYF.

The rearrangement links TRBV4-2 to TRBJ1-2; 10 bases agree with TRBD1. Trimming cost V 1 base and J 6 bases; bases outside gene matches: 8. Germline V CDR1 and CDR2: LGHNA, YNFKEQ. CDR3 length equals 16 residues. The CDR3 sequence: CASSQVGQGQENGYTF. The CDR3, as DNA: TGTGCCAGCAGCCAAGTGGGACAGGGGCAGGAAAATGGCTACACCTTC.

The V gene is TRBV6-6, the J gene TRBJ1-6, with a tentative D call TRBD1 (5 bases). From germline, CDR1 is MNHNY and CDR2 SVGAGI (reference sequence). The CDR3 is made up of 14 amino acids. The V end was cut by 4 bases, the J end by 7 bases, with 11 bases between. CDR3: CASSFPGQNSPLHF. The DNA for the CDR3 is TGTGCCAGCAGTTTCCCAGGGCAAAATTCACCCCTCCACTTT.